This paragraph reports one T cell receptor beta chain. It has no known antigen specificity. No base qualities exist here, and no much larger clone lies one base off it. The data were obtained in a study of identical twins' blood T cells (dated by TCRdb to the early 2010s). About the investigation overall: About 48 million Illumina reads were obtained across some twelve libraries, comprising six alpha-chain and six beta-chain libraries. The study compared TCR alpha and beta chain repertoires of three pairs of monozygous twins using next-generation sequencing to assess genetic influence on repertoire formation. Study-wide findings and limitations: The number of shared CDR3 clonotypes between two donors was mainly determined by the product of their cloneset sizes, and twins did not clearly deviate from this trend. The study stated that the proposed role of the TCRalpha J segment in MHC recognition during thymic selection needs to be validated by independent studies. Environmental influences could not be excluded as an explanation for twin similarity, since twins were reared together. V gene usage was reported to be markedly more similar within twin pairs than between unrelated donors, even among non-selected out-of-frame TCRbeta clonotypes. Among the most abundant TCRbeta clonotypes, more CDR3 sequences were shared by each donor with her twin than with unrelated donors.

Libraries came from 5' RACE. Sequencing instrument: Illumina Genome Analyzer IIx. The RNA-based TCR cDNA libraries were made using a previously described protocol that was modified in several ways. To prevent cross-contamination, barcodes specific to each sample were added to both ends of every TCR cDNA library during cDNA synthesis and amplification. The authors' analysis ran thus. Each library contained about 2 to 3.6 million CDR3-containing reads, and somewhere between about 85,000 and nearly 500,000 clonotypes were identified for each individual. After reads with improper barcode index combinations were thrown out, a cloneset for each library was built using the MiTCR software. While assembling CDR3 clonotypes, MiTCR corrected PCR and sequencing errors and either filtered or rescued low-quality reads. Artificial out-of-frame clonotypes were mapped to in-frame sequences, with one indel allowed in the CDR3, and then removed. V and J gene usage similarity between donors was measured as Jensen-Shannon divergence divided by mean entropy. TCRdb's own reprocessing of the public reads used fastp at Q25 and MiXCR and kept productive beta chains. Rows are combined by CDR3 protein, so each entry shows the most common genes and DNA. V and J calls and clone size were set by TCRdb, not the authors. The sample table shows 350,000 to 400,000 distinct CDR3 sequences, and more than 25% are seen once. The ten top clones hold more than 5.5% of the sample.

The donors were six healthy women who made up three monozygous twin pairs. Each of the three twin pairs had been raised together, and the twins in each pair were thought likely to have encountered the same infectious agents and vaccines. TCR cDNA libraries were prepared from RNA that was isolated from peripheral blood mononuclear cells. At the junction V is shortened by 6 bases and J by 4 bases, with 15 bases in between. Reading the germline V gene gives CDR1 SQVTM and CDR2 ANQGSEA. The CDR3 covers 13 residues, taking in both the cysteine and the phenylalanine. The only DNA kept is the CDR3, 39 bases in frame from the first base.

The sequence was obtained from a woman aged 18-50 years in good health. This chain joins TRBV29-1 to TRBJ1-1; a tentative D match to TRBD1 spans 6 bases. Specimen: PBMCs. CDR3 sequence: CSVTGARGTEAFF. The nucleotide sequence reads TGCAGCGTGACAGGTGCAAGGGGCACTGAAGCTTTCTTT.